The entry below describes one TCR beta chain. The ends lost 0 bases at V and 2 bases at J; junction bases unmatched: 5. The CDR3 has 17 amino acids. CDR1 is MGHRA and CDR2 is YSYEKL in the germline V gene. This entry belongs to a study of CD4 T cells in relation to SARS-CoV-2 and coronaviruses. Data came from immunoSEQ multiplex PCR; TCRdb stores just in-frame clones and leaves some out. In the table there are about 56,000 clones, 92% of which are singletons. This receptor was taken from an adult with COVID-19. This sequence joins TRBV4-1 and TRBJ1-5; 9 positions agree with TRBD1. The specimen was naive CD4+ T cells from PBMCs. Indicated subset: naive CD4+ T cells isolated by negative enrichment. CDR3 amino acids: CASSQEVRQGGNQPQHF. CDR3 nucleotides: TGCGCCAGCAGCCAAGAGGTTAGACAGGGGGGCAATCAGCCCCAGCATTTT.